This T cell receptor (beta chain) was captured in a study of CD8+ T cells in alopecia areata. Findings and caveats of the study: In scalp samples, resident alphabeta T cells of normal skin are also sequenced. Many expanded lesional clones remained in scalp and blood on tofacitinib. The link between baseline CD8+ expansion and response remains uncertain with one nonresponder.

Concerning this clone: What it recognizes is unknown.

Indicated treatment: oral pan-JAK inhibitor, 5-10 mg twice daily. It was cDNA, reverse transcribed from extracted RNA, that served as the sequencing template. This table comes from immunoSEQ multiplex PCR, and its TCRdb copy is limited to in-frame clones, with some not included. The sample consists of some 190,000 clones, about half of them appearing once. Looked up from germline, CDR1 is ENHRY and CDR2 is SYGVKD. The length of the CDR3 is 14 residues. The V end lost 4 bases, the J end lost 0 bases, and 8 bases lay between the germline ends. The V and J genes are TRBV10-3 and TRBJ2-3; D remains unclear. The sequence was collected from a human donor with alopecia areata. This sample comprised CD8+ T cells sorted from blood, obtained around week 52, from a patient treated with tofacitinib. This CDR3 reads CAISARQSTDTQYF. CDR3 nucleotide sequence: TGTGCCATCAGTGCCCGGCAGAGCACAGATACGCAGTATTTT.